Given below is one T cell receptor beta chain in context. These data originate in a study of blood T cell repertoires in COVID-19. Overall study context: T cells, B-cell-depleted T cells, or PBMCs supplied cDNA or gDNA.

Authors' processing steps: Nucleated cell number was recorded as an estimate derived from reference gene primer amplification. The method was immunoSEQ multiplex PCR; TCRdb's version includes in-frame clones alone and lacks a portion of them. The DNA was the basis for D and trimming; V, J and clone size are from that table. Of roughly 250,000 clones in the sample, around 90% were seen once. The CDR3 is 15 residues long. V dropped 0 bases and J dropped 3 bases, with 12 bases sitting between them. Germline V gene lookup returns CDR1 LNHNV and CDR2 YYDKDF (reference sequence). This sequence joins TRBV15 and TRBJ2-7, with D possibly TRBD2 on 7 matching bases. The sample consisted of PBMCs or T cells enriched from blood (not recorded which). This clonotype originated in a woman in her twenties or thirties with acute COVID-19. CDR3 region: CATSREGGGHYEQYF. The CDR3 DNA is TGTGCCACCAGCAGAGAAGGCGGGGGACACTACGAGCAGTACTTC.